This TCR beta chain stems from a study of blood T cell repertoires in COVID-19. In the study overall: From T cells, B-cell-depleted T cells, or PBMCs came the material, which was cDNA or gDNA.

The CDR3 covers 12 residues. The germline CDR1 and CDR2 sequences are LGHDT and YNNKEL (reference sequence). The V end lost 0 bases, the J end lost 4 bases, and 4 bases lay between the germline ends. Assay used: immunoSEQ multiplex PCR; TCRdb lists only in-frame clones, some missing. The sample carries about 84,000 clones, more than 80% recorded once. This rearrangement joins TRBV3-1 (or the pseudogene TRBV3-2) to TRBJ2-7; no definite D call. The sequencing sample was made of peripheral blood. This TCR was recovered from a woman of 80 years or more with acute or convalescent COVID-19. The CDR3 reads CASSQERYEQYF. The CDR3 bases are TGTGCCAGCAGCCAAGAACGGTACGAGCAGTACTTC.